This note documents a single TCR beta chain sequence. These data are taken from a study of cytomegalovirus exposure and HLA in healthy donors. There are 10 residues in the CDR3. The V end lost 6 bases, the J end lost 9 bases, and 10 bases lay between the germline ends. The germline gives CDR1 DFQATT, CDR2 SNEGSKA (reference sequence). Amplification used 60 Vbeta primers and 13 Jbeta primers. Measured with immunoSEQ multiplex PCR; TCRdb has only the in-frame clones, and not every one. The table records about 86,000 clones, about two thirds of them present only once. This chain uses TRBV20-1 with TRBJ2-3; D is unclear. Material for sequencing was PBMCs. The source of this sequence is a man aged 55 to 70 in good health and CMV-seronegative. This CDR3 reads CSAAPYTQYF. Written as DNA, the CDR3 is TGCAGTGCAGCCCCATACACGCAGTATTTT.